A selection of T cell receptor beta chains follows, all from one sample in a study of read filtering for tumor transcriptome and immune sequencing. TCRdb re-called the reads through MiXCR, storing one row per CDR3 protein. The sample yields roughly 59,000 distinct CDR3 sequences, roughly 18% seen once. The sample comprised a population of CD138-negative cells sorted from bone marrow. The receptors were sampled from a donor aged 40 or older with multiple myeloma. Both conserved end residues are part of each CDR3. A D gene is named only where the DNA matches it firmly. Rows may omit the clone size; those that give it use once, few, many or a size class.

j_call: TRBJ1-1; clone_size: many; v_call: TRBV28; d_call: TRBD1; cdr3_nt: TGTGCCAGCAGCCAAACTCGGACAGGGAGCTCTGAAGCTTTCTTT; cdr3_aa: CASSQTRTGSSEAFF
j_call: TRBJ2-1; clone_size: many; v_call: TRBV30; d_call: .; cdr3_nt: TGTGCCTGGAGTGGGCACTACAATGAGCAGTTCTTC; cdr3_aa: CAWSGHYNEQFF
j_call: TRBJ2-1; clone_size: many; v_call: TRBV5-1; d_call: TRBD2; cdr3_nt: TGCGCCAGCAGCCTTGGGACTAGCGACGTCCATGAGCAGTTCTTC; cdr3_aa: CASSLGTSDVHEQFF
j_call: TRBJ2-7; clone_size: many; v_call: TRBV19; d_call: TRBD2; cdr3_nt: TGTGCCAGTAGTGAGCGGGACCCCAGTTACGAGCAGTACTTC; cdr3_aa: CASSERDPSYEQYF
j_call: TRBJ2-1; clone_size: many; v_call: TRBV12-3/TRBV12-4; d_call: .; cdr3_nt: TGTGCCAGCAGTCGTGGGGGGGCAGAGAATGAGCAGTTCTTC; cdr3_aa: CASSRGGAENEQFF
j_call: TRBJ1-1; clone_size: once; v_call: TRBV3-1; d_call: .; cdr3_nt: TGTGCCAGCAGCCGAGCCCACACTCTTCGGGGGGACACTGAAGCTTTGTTT; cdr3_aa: CASSRAHTLRGDTEALF
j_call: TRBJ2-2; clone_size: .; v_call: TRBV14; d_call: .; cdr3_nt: TGTGCCAGCAGCCAATCGCTCTTTAAGACTAGTCAGGACACCGGGGAGCTGTTTTTT; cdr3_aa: CASSQSLFKTSQDTGELFF
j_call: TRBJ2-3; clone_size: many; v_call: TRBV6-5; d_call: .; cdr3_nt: TGTGCCAGCAGTTACGTTCGGGGAACAATCTTCAAAGGGGATACGCAGTATTTT; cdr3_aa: CASSYVRGTIFKGDTQYF
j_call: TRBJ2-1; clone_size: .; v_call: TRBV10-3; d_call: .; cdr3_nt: TGTGCCATCGGCTTTCAGAGTGATGAGCAGTTCTTC; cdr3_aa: CAIGFQSDEQFF
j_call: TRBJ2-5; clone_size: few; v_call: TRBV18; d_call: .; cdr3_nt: TGTGCCAGCTCACCAACTGGGATTCAGACCCAGTACTTC; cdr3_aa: CASSPTGIQTQYF